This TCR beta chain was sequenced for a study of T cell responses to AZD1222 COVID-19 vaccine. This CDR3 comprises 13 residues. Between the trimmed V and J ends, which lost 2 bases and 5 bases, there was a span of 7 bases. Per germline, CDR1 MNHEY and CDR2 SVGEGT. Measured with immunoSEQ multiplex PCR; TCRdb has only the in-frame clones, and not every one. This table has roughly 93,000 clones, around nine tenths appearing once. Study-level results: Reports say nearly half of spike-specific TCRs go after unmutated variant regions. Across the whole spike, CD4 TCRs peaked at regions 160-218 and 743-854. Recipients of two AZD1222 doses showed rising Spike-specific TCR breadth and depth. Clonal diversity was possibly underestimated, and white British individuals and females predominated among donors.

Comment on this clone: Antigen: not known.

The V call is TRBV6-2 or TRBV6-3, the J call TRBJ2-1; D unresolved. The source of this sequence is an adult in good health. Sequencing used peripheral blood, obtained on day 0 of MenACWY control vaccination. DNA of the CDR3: TGTGCCAGCAGTTACGCCCGGGACAATGAGCAGTTCTTC. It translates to CASSYARDNEQFF.